One and the same sample provided the 14 T cell receptor beta chains below, sequenced in a study of cytomegalovirus exposure and HLA in healthy donors (TCRdb year 2017). The library was built by means of the immunoSEQ multiplex PCR assay. The multiplex PCR relied on a mix of 60 forward primers for TCR Vbeta segments and 13 reverse primers for TCR Jbeta segments. Here the immuneACCESS table is served through TCRdb, limited to in-frame sequences with V and J called. Missing clones are a known gap in these copies; in checked studies unresolved V genes cover under half, and the rest lacks a known reason. This sample's table lists roughly 190,000 clones. The biggest ten clones account for approximately 0.8% of the sample. The sequenced sample consisted of PBMCs. Every receptor here comes from a woman between 18 and 29 years old in good health and CMV-seropositive.

The chain combines TRBV11-2 with TRBJ2-3, with D hard to call. Germline CDR1 SGHAT, CDR2 FQNNGV. V was trimmed by 2 bases and J by 1 base, leaving 10 bases between them. The CDR3 has 15 amino acids. CDR3 bases: TGTGCCAGCAGCTTAAATTGGGCCGGCACAGATACGCAGTATTTT. It translates to CASSLNWAGTDTQYF.

The gene calls are TRBV27 and TRBJ1-5; 7 bases are a match to TRBD1. The CDR3 length is 16 residues. Germline trimming cut 5 bases from V and 6 bases from J; bases unmatched to any gene: 13. The germline V gene has CDR1 MNHEY and CDR2 SMNVEV (reference sequence). CDR3 coding DNA: TGTGCCAGCAGTCCAATAGGGACAGACCGCGCTCAGCCCCAGCATTTT. This encodes CASSPIGTDRAQPQHF.

The chain links TRBV19 to TRBJ2-1; TRBD2 agrees at 12 bases. This CDR3 is built from 17 residues. J gave up 5 bases and V 4 bases, and 9 bases lay outside the gene matches. CDR1 LNHDA and CDR2 SQIVND come from the germline V gene (reference sequence). The CDR3 DNA sequence: TGTGCCAGTAGTAATCCACTCACTAGCGGGAGGAACAATGAGCAGTTCTTC. This gives the protein CASSNPLTSGRNNEQFF.

The J gene is TRBJ1-2, the V gene TRBV2, with 8 bases identical to TRBD1. This CDR3 has 15 residues. Losses at the gene ends were 3 bases for V and 7 bases for J; bases not matched to a gene: 10. Per the germline V gene, CDR1 is SNHLY and CDR2 is FYNNEI. CDR3 sequence: CASSEAGQGGGGYTF. CDR3 nucleotides: TGTGCCAGCAGTGAGGCCGGACAGGGAGGTGGTGGCTACACCTTC.

This chain links TRBV6-6 with TRBJ1-1; D is undetermined. Germline CDR1 reads MNHNY; CDR2 reads SVGAGI (reference sequence). The CDR3 has 12 residues. V was pared by 5 bases and J by 1 base, with 5 bases between. CDR3 sequence (DNA): TGTGCCAGCAGTGTCAGGAACACTGAAGCTTTCTTT. Translating gives CASSVRNTEAFF.

In the case of this clone: Its ends do not fully match the called genes, so a read error is possible. V is TRBV30 and J is TRBJ1-3, with no clear D. This CDR3 has 11 amino acids. Germline-derived CDR1 and CDR2 are GTSNPN and SVGIG (reference sequence). The DNA for the CDR3 is TGTGCCTGGAGTGACTCCCGGAGGAACAATTTT. Its protein product is CAWSDSRRNNF.

The V gene is TRBV5-4, the J gene TRBJ2-5, with 8 bases matching TRBD2. Per the germline V gene, CDR1 is SGHNT and CDR2 is YYREEE (reference sequence). The CDR3 sequence is 15 residues long. With 3 bases clipped from V and 4 bases from J, the junction kept 8 bases outside the gene matches. This CDR3 is CASSSPGLGSETQYF. CDR3 bases: TGTGCCAGCAGCTCCCCGGGACTAGGTTCAGAGACCCAGTACTTC.

The V gene is TRBV30, the J gene TRBJ1-5, with unresolved D. This CDR3 spans 16 amino acids. Germline CDR1 is GTSNPN and CDR2 is SVGIG (reference sequence). V lost 2 bases to trimming and J lost 0 bases, with 14 bases between them. The CDR3: CAWSTRRVYSNQPQHF. CDR3 nucleotides: TGTGCCTGGAGTACCCGGCGGGTCTATAGCAATCAGCCCCAGCATTTT. The full variable domain, in which reference TRBV30 and TRBJ1-5 provide the parts outside the CDR3, is SQTIHQWPATLVQPVGSPLSLECTVEGTSNPNLYWYRQAAGRGLQLLFYSVGIGQISSEVPQNLSASRPQDRQFILSSKKLLLSDSGFYLCAWSTRRVYSNQPQHFGDGTRLSIL.

V and J are TRBV18 and TRBJ2-6; D is unclear. Germline V gives CDR1 KGHSH, CDR2 LQKENI. The V end was cut by 2 bases, the J end by 0 bases, with 8 bases between. This CDR3 has 16 residues. DNA of the CDR3: TGTGCCAGCTCACCAAACGAGGCCTCTGGGGCCAACGTCCTGACTTTC. Encoded protein: CASSPNEASGANVLTF. The full variable domain, rest sourced from reference TRBV18 and TRBJ2-6, is NAGVMQNPRHLVRRRGQEARLRCSPMKGHSHVYWYRQLPEEGLKFMVYLQKENIIDESGMPKERFSAEFPKEGPSILRIQQVVRGDSAAYFCASSPNEASGANVLTFGAGSRLTVL.

This chain links TRBV30 with TRBJ2-3, with a tentative D call TRBD2 (6 bases). The V and J ends lost 8 bases and 1 base respectively, with 13 bases between them. The CDR3 contains 13 residues. The germline V gene encodes CDR1 GTSNPN and CDR2 SVGIG (reference sequence). The CDR3 region is CARTIQGTDTQYF. CDR3 in DNA: TGTGCCCGGACTATTCAGGGCACAGATACGCAGTATTTT.

CDR3 DNA sequence: TGTGCCAGCAGGGCCGAGGACAGACAGAACACTGAAGCTTTCTTT. It specifies CASRAEDRQNTEAFF. The chain combines TRBV6-1 with TRBJ1-1; D might be TRBD1 (6 bases). Per the germline V gene, CDR1 is MNHNS and CDR2 is SASEGT. V was shortened by 6 bases and J by 1 base, with 15 bases between the two germline ends. The CDR3 runs 15 residues.

The V and J genes are TRBV20-1 and TRBJ1-1; D uncertain. This CDR3 contains 11 residues. Germline-derived CDR1 and CDR2 are DFQATT and SNEGSKA (reference sequence). V was cut by 2 bases and J by 8 bases, with 9 bases left in between. The CDR3 DNA sequence: TGCAGTGCTAGATCCAGGCCGGAAGCTTTCTTT. Residues: CSARSRPEAFF.

The chain recombines TRBV7-9 with TRBJ1-2; maybe TRBD1 (6 bases). Trimming removed 6 bases at V and 0 bases at J, with 17 bases between. The germline gives CDR1 SEHNR, CDR2 FQNEAQ (reference sequence). The CDR3 loop spans 16 amino acids. The CDR3 here is CASRDPGQKANYGYTF. Here the CDR3 DNA reads TGTGCCAGCAGGGACCCGGGACAAAAAGCTAACTATGGCTACACCTTC.

The V gene is TRBV5-1, the J gene TRBJ1-2; 9 bases match TRBD1. Per the germline V gene, CDR1 is SGHRS and CDR2 is YFSETQ. The CDR3 sequence is 17 residues long. V was pared by 3 bases and J by 3 bases, with 12 bases of the junction left unmatched. CDR3 nucleotides: TGCGCCAGCAGCTCGGCGGGACAGGGCAGCCCCTACTATGGCTACACCTTC. It translates to CASSSAGQGSPYYGYTF.